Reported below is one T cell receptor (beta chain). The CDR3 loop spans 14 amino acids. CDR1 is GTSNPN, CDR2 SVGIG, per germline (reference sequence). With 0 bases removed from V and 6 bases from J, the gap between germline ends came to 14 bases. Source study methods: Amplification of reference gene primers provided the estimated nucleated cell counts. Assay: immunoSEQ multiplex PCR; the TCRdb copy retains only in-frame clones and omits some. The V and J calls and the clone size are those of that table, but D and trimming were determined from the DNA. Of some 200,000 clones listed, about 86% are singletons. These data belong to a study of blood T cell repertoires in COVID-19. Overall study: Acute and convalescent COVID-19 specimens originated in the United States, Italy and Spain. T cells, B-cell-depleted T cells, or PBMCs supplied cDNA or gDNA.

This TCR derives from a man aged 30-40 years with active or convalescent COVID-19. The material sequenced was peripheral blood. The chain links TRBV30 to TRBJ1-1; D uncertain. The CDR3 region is CAWSVGIAGAEAFF. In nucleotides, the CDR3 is TGTGCCTGGAGTGTAGGTATCGCCGGGGCTGAAGCTTTCTTT.